The T cell receptor (beta chain) described here comes from a study of T-cell reconstitution after alpha-beta-depleted transplantation in children. Per the germline V gene, CDR1 is SQVTM and CDR2 is ANQGSEA. The V end lost 4 bases, the J end lost 4 bases, and 8 bases lay between the germline ends. The CDR3 totals 12 residues. Preparation of the TCRbeta library involved a method that used unique molecular identifiers. A single record per CDR3 protein comes from TCRdb applying MiXCR to the PCR reads. This sample has some 600,000 distinct CDR3 sequences, with over 10% found just once. Whole-study results and caveats: There were reportedly several hundred expanded graft clones from which alpha-beta T cells came about two months after transplant. The authors attributed T-cell counts and diversity one year after transplant mostly to newly produced T cells. For some patients, TCRbeta diversity was high at day 60 because of recipient T cells and thymic progenitors that survived.

Details on this clonotype: Its antigen is still unknown.

The source was PBMCs, mostly from graft donor cells, collected 360 days after TCRalphabeta/CD19-depleted stem cell transplant. The clonotype was recovered from a male patient between 5 and 17 years old who had a stem cell transplant for acute myeloid leukemia, so the T cells may come from the graft donor. This sequence joins TRBV29-1 and TRBJ1-5; D is unresolved. CDR3 region: CSVGGRNQPQHF. The CDR3 coding sequence is TGCAGCGTTGGAGGCAGAAATCAGCCCCAGCATTTT.